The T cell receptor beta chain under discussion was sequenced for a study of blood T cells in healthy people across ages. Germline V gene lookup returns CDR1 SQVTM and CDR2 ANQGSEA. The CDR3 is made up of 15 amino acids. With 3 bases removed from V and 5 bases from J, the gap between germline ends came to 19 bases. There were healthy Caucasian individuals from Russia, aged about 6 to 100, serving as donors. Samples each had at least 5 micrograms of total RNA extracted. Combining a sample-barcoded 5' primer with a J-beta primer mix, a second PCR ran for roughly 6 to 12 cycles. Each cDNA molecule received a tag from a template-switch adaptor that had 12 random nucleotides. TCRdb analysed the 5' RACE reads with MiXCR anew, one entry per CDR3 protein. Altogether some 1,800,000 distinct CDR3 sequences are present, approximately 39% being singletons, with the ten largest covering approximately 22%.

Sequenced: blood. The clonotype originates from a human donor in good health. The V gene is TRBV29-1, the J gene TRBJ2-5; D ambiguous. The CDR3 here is CSVDSVEPPGETQYF. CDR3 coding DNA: TGCAGCGTTGATTCTGTCGAACCGCCTGGGGAGACCCAGTACTTC. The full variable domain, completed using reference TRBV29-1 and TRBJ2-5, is SAVISQKPSRDICQRGTSLTIQCQVDSQVTMMFWYRQQPGQSLTLIATANQGSEATYESGFVIDKFPISRPNLTFSTLTVSNMSPEDSSIYLCSVDSVEPPGETQYFGPGTRLLVL.